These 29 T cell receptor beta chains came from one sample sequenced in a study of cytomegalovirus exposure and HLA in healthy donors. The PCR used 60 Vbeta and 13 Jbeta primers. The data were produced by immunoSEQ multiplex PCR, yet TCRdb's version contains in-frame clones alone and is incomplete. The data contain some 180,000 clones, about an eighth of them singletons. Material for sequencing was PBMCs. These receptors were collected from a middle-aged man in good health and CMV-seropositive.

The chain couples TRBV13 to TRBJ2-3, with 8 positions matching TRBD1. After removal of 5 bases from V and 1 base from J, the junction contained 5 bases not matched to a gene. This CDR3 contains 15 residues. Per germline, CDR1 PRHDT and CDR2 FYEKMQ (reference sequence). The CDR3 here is CASSPDRGGTDTQYF. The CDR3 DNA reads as TGTGCCAGCAGCCCCGACAGGGGAGGCACAGATACGCAGTATTTT.

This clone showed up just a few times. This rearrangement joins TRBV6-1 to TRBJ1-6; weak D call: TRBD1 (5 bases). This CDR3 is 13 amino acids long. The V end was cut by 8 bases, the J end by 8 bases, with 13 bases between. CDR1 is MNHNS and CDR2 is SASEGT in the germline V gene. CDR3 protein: CASQDSNDSPLHF. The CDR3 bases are TGTGCCAGCCAAGACAGTAACGATTCACCCCTCCACTTT.

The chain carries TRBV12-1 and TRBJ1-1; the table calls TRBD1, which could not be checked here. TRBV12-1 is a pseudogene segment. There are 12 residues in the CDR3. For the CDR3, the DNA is TGTGCCAGCAGCTTTACATACACTGAAGCTTTCTTT. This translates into CASSFTYTEAFF.

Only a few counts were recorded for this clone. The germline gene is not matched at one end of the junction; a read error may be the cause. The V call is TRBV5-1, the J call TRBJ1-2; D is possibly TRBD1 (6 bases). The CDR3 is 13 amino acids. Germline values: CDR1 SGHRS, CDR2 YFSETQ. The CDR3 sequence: CASSRTDNYGYPF. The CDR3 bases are TGCGCCAGCAGCCGGACAGATAATTATGGCTACCCCTTC.

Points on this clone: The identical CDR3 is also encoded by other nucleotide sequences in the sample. The chain's CDR3 is CASSSTGLRSPLHF. DNA for the CDR3: TGTGCCAGCAGCTCGACAGGGCTTCGGTCACCCCTCCACTTT. The chain combines TRBV7-8 with TRBJ1-6, with TRBD1 matching over 7 bases. The CDR3 is 14 amino acids. Germline CDR1 and CDR2: SGHVS and FQNEAQ. Germline trimming cut 4 bases from V and 10 bases from J; bases unmatched to any gene: 7.

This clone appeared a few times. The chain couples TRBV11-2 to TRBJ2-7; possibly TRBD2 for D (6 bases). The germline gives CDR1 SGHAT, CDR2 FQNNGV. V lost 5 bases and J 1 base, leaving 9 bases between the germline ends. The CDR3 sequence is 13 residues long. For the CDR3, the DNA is TGTGCCAGCAGCCGGGGGAGATCCTACGAGCAGTACGTC. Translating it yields CASSRGRSYEQYV.

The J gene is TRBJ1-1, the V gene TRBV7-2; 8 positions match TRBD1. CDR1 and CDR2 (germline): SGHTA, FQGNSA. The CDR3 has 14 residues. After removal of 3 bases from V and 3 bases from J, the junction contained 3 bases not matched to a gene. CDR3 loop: CASSFQTGDTEAFF. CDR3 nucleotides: TGTGCCAGCAGCTTCCAGACAGGGGACACTGAAGCTTTCTTT.

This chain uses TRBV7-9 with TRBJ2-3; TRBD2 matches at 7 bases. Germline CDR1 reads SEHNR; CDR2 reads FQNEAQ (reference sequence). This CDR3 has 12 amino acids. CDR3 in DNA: TGTGCATACAGCGGGGGCACAGATACGCAGTATTTT. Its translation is CAYSGGTDTQYF.

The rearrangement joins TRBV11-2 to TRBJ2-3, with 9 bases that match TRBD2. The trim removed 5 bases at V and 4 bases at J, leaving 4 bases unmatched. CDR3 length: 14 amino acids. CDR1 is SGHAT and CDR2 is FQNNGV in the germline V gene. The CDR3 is CASSPGLASDTQYF. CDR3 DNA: TGTGCCAGCAGCCCCGGACTAGCGTCAGATACGCAGTATTTT.

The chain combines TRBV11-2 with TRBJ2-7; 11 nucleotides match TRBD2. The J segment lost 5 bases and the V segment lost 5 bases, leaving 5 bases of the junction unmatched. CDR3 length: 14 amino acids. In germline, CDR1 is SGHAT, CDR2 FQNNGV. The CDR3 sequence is CASSPTLAGDEQYF. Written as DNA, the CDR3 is TGTGCCAGCAGCCCAACACTAGCGGGGGACGAGCAGTACTTC.

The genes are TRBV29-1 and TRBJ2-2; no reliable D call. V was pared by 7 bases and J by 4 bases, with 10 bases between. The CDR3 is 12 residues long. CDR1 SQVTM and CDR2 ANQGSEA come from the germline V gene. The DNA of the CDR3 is TGCAGCGCCCGAGAGGTCACCGGGGAGCTGTTTTTT. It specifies CSAREVTGELFF.

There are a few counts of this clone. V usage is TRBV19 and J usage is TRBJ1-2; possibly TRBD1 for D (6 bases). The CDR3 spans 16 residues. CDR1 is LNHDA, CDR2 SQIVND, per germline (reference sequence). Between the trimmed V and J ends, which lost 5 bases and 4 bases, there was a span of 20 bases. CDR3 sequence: CASSSPRQEDTYGYTF. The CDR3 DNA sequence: TGTGCCAGTAGTTCACCGAGACAGGAAGATACCTATGGCTACACCTTC.

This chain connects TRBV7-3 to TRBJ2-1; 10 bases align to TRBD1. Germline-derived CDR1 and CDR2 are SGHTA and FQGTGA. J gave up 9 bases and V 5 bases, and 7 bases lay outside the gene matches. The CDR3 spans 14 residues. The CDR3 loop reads CASSGRTGGSEQFF. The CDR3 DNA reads TGTGCCAGCAGCGGCCGGACAGGGGGGAGTGAGCAGTTCTTC.

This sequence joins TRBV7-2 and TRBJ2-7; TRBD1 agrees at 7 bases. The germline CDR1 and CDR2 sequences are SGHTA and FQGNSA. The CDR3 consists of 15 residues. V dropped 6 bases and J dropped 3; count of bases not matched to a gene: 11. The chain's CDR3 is CASSRRPGQFYEQYF. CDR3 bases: TGTGCCAGCAGTCGTCGTCCGGGACAGTTCTACGAGCAGTACTTC.

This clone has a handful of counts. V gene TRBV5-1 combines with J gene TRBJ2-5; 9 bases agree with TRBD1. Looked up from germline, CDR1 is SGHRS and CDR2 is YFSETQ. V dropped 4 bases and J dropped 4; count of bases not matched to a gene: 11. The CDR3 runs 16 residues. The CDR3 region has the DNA TGCGCCAGCAGCCCCCCGGGACAGGGAGGGAGAGAGACCCAGTACTTC. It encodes CASSPPGQGGRETQYF. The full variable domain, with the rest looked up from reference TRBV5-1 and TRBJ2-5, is KAGVTQTPRYLIKTRGQQVTLSCSPISGHRSVSWYQQTPGQGLQFLFEYFSETQRNKGNFPGRFSGRQFSNSRSEMNVSTLELGDSALYLCASSPPGQGGRETQYFGPGTRLLVL.

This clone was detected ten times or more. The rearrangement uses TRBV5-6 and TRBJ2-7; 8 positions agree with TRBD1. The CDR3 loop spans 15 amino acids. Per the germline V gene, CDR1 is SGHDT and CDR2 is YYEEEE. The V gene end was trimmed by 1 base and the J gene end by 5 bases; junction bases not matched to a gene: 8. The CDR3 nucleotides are TGTGCCAGCAGCTTGTCCCCAGGGGGCGATAACGAGCAGTACGTC. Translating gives CASSLSPGGDNEQYV.

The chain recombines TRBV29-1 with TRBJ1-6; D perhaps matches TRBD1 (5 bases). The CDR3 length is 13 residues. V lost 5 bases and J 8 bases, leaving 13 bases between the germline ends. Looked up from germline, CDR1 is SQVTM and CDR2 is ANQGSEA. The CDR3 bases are TGCAGCGTTCGGACGGGGGAGTATTCACCCCTCCACTTT. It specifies CSVRTGEYSPLHF.

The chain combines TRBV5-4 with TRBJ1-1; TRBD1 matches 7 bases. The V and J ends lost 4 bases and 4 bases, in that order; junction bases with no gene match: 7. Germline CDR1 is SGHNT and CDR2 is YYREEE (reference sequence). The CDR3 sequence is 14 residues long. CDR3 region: CASSTRQGPTEAFF. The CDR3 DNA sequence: TGTGCCAGCAGCACACGACAGGGTCCCACTGAAGCTTTCTTT.

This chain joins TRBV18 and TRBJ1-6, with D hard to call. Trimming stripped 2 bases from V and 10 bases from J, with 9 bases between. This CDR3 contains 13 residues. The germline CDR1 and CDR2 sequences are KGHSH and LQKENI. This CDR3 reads CASSPNPRSPLHF. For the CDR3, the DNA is TGTGCCAGCTCACCAAACCCTAGATCACCCCTCCACTTT.

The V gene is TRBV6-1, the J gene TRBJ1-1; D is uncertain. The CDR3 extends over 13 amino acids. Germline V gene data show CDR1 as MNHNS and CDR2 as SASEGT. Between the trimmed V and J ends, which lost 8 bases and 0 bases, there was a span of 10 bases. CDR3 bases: TGTGCCAGCTCCCAGGTGGTGAACACTGAAGCTTTCTTT. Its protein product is CASSQVVNTEAFF.

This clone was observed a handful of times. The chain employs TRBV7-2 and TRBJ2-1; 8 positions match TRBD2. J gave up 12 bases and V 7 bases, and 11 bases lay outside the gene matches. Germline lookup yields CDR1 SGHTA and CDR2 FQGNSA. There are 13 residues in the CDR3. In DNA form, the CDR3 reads TGTGCCAGCAAGCACACGGGACTAGACATGCAGTTCTTC. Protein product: CASKHTGLDMQFF.

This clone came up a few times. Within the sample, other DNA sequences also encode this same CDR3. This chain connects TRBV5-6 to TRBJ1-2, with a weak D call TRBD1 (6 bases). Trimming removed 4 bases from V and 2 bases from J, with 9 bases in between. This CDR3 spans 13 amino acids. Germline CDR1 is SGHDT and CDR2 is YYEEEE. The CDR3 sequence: CASSPTGNYGYTF. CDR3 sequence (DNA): TGTGCCAGCAGCCCAACAGGGAACTATGGCTACACCTTC.

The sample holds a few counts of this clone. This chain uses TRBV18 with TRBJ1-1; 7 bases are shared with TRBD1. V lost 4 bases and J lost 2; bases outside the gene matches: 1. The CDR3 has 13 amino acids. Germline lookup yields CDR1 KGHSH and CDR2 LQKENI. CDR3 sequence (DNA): TGTGCCAGCTCACGACAGGGAAACACTGAAGCTTTCTTT. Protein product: CASSRQGNTEAFF.

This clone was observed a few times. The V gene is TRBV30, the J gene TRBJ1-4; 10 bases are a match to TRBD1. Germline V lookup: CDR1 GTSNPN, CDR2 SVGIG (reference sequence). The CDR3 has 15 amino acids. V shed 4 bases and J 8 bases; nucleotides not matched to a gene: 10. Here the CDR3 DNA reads TGTGCCTGGATCCCGGGACAGGGGAGGAACGAAAAACTGTTTTTT. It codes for CAWIPGQGRNEKLFF.

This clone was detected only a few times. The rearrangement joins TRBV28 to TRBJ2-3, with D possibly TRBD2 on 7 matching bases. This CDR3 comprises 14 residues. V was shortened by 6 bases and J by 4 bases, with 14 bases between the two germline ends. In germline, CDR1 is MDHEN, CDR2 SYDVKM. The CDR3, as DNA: TGTGCCAGCAGGGAGGGGGGGCAGGCAGATACGCAGTATTTT. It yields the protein CASREGGQADTQYF.

CDR3 region: CASSFPGQRTDTQYF. Here the CDR3 DNA reads TGTGCCAGCAGCTTCCCGGGACAGCGCACAGATACGCAGTATTTT. This sequence joins TRBV5-6 and TRBJ2-3; 7 bases match TRBD1. The CDR3 is 15 residues long. Germline V gene sequence: CDR1 SGHDT, CDR2 YYEEEE. V trimming: 2 bases; J trimming: 1 base; junction bases outside the gene matches: 4.

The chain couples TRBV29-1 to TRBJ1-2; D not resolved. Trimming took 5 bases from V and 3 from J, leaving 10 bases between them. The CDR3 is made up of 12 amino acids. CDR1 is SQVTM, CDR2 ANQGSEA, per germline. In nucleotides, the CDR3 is TGCAGCGTTCGGGATTTTCACTATGGCTACACCTTC. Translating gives CSVRDFHYGYTF.

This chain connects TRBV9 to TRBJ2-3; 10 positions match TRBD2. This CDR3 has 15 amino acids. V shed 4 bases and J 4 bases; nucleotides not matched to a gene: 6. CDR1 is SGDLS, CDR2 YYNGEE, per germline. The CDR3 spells CASSPERGGSDTQYF. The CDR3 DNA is TGTGCCAGCAGCCCCGAGCGGGGGGGGTCAGATACGCAGTATTTT.

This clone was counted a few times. Here the CDR3 reads CASSLMRNGQGGSGELFF. The CDR3 DNA is TGTGCCAGCAGCTTGATGAGGAACGGACAGGGCGGGTCCGGGGAGCTGTTTTTT. The J gene is TRBJ2-2, the V gene TRBV5-4; 8 positions match TRBD1. This CDR3 spans 18 amino acids. The germline CDR1 and CDR2 sequences are SGHNT and YYREEE (reference sequence). V gave up 1 base and J gave up 6 bases; unmatched junction bases: 14.